This T cell receptor (beta chain) was profiled in a study of human T cells and chemical hapten exposure. About the study: Sensitization involved placing 2% DPC onto an approximately 2 cm by approximately 2 cm region of upper inner arm skin.

Unique molecular identifiers were attached to individual cDNA molecules during library preparation. TCRdb independently ran MiXCR on the RACE reads; one entry per CDR3 protein. The sample has more than 100,000 distinct CDR3 sequences; about an eighth are singletons. CDR1 and CDR2 from the germline V gene are SGHVS and FQNEAQ. Trimming cost V 1 base and J 6 bases, with 8 bases left between them. The CDR3 runs to 13 residues. This clonotype occurred many times. As for time point: patch test 1, 2 weeks after DPC sensitization. Treatment noted: therapeutic diphenylcyclopropenone sensitization with weekly scalp DPC. The donor pool consisted of alopecia patients aged 18 to 70 years, considered suitable for DPC.

The TCR comes from a man aged 18 to 30 with alopecia areata. Some clones in this sample may be carry-over from other donors' samples. The starting material was whole blood, obtained in connection with sensitization to the hapten diphenylcyclopropenone (DPC). This sequence joins TRBV7-8 and TRBJ2-3; D unclear. CDR3 in amino acids: CASSLVSWDTQYF. Written as DNA, the CDR3 is TGTGCCAGCAGCTTAGTTAGCTGGGATACGCAGTATTTT.